The present TCR beta chain was sequenced within a study of cytomegalovirus exposure and HLA in healthy donors. In the study overall: Approximately 80 million unique TCRs from HLA-typed donors were held in an early data release. Study-level results: Analyzed later, most CMV-associated TCR beta chains appeared HLA-restricted.

Vbeta (60) and Jbeta (13) primers were used in the PCR. The assay was immunoSEQ multiplex PCR, and TCRdb's table has in-frame clones only and misses some. The top ten hold about 2.5% of the sample, which has 150,000 to 200,000 clones, over 75% seen once. On this clone: Its antigen remains unknown.

V trimming: 6 bases; J trimming: 3 bases; junction bases outside the gene matches: 6. The CDR3 is 14 residues long. Looked up from germline, CDR1 is MNHEY and CDR2 is SMNVEV (reference sequence). What was sequenced was PBMCs. The V and J genes are TRBV27 and TRBJ2-7, with TRBD1 matching 9 bases. The origin of this receptor is a woman aged 50 to 60 in good health and CMV-seronegative. The CDR3 DNA sequence: TGTGCCAGCAGGGCCGGGACAGGGATCTACGAGCAGTACTTC. Translating gives CASRAGTGIYEQYF.